One and the same sample provided the 10 T cell receptor beta chains below, sequenced in a study of response to subunit inactivated influenza vaccine. TCRdb fed the RT-PCR reads into MiXCR, producing one record per CDR3 protein. The sample has 750,000 to 850,000 distinct CDR3 sequences; approximately 18% are singletons. The sample here was PBMCs from blood, taken 4 to 6 days after vaccination. These receptors all come from a man aged 45-60 years who received an inactivated influenza vaccine.

This clonotype occurred a few times. The chain combines TRBV7-9 with TRBJ2-3, with D perhaps matching TRBD1 or TRBD2 (5 bases each). This CDR3 is 14 amino acids long. CDR1 is SEHNR and CDR2 is FQNEAQ in the germline V gene (reference sequence). Trimming stripped 7 bases from V and 4 bases from J, with 15 bases between. The chain's CDR3 is CASTRGGPPDTQYF. The CDR3 nucleotides read TGTGCCAGCACGAGGGGTGGACCCCCAGATACGCAGTATTTT. Full variable domain (remainder filled in from reference TRBV7-9 and TRBJ2-3): DTGVSQNPRHKITKRGQNVTFRCDPISEHNRLYWYRQTLGQGPEFLTYFQNEAQLEKSRLLSDRFSAERPKGSFSTLEIQRTEQGDSAMYLCASTRGGPPDTQYFGPGTRLTVL.

This clonotype has more than one count but fewer than ten. The chain couples TRBV9 to TRBJ2-1; D remains ambiguous. The CDR3 is 12 residues long. Trimming stripped 0 bases from V and 6 bases from J, with 4 bases between. Germline-derived CDR1 and CDR2 are SGDLS and YYNGEE. CDR3 amino acids: CASSVETNEQFF. The CDR3 nucleotides are TGTGCCAGCAGCGTAGAGACCAATGAGCAGTTCTTC.

V usage is TRBV4-3 and J usage is TRBJ1-2; D may be TRBD1 (5 bases). Germline CDR1 and CDR2: LGHNA and YSLEER. V was clipped by 0 bases and J by 4 bases, with 12 bases between them. This CDR3 has 15 residues. CDR3 loop: CASSQEWGSPYGYTF. The DNA for the CDR3 is TGCGCCAGCAGCCAAGAATGGGGCAGTCCCTATGGCTACACCTTC.

This clonotype was observed a handful of times. The CDR3 spells CASSWTSGGGTQYF. The CDR3 DNA is TGTGCCAGCAGTTGGACTAGCGGGGGAGGGACGCAGTATTTT. The chain carries TRBV28 and TRBJ2-3; 13 positions agree with TRBD2. The ends lost 4 bases at V and 9 bases at J; junction bases unmatched: 4. The germline V gene has CDR1 MDHEN and CDR2 SYDVKM. The CDR3 covers 14 residues.

The CDR3 nucleotides are TGTGCCAGCAGTTTGTATGGGACAGGGGGCTCTCACGAGCAGTACTTC. The encoded protein is CASSLYGTGGSHEQYF. J is TRBJ2-7 and V is TRBV28; 12 bases match TRBD1. Trimming cost V 3 bases and J 5 bases; bases outside gene matches: 8. Germline CDR1 reads MDHEN; CDR2 reads SYDVKM. The CDR3 length is 16 residues.

A few counts support this clonotype. The V and J genes are TRBV7-9 and TRBJ2-2, with a weak D call TRBD1 (5 bases). Germline V CDR1 and CDR2: SEHNR, FQNEAQ (reference sequence). V dropped 5 bases and J dropped 4 bases, with 11 bases sitting between them. This CDR3 has 14 amino acids. The CDR3 reads CASSETALTGELFF. CDR3 in DNA: TGTGCCAGCAGCGAGACAGCGCTCACCGGGGAGCTGTTTTTT.

This clonotype was picked up a small number of times. Here the CDR3 DNA reads TGCGCCAGCAGCCCGGACCGCTCTGGAAACACCATATATTTT. Protein: CASSPDRSGNTIYF. The chain joins TRBV4-1 to TRBJ1-3; D is unresolved. Trimming removed 4 bases at V and 0 bases at J, with 7 bases between. Per germline, CDR1 MGHRA and CDR2 YSYEKL. This CDR3 spans 14 amino acids.

The genes are TRBV25-1 and TRBJ2-1; D uncertain. Germline CDR1 and CDR2: MGHDK and SYGVNS. The CDR3 spans 13 residues. Trimming removed 1 base from V and 10 bases from J, with 11 bases in between. The CDR3 DNA is TGTGCCAGCAGTGAATTGGGGTTGAGGGAGCAGTTCTTC. This translates into CASSELGLREQFF.

Only a few counts were recorded for this clonotype. The V and J genes are TRBV6-1 and TRBJ2-7; either TRBD1 or TRBD2 may supply D (6 bases each). V was shortened by 6 bases and J by 2 bases, with 11 bases between the two germline ends. Germline values: CDR1 MNHNS, CDR2 SASEGT. CDR3 size: 13 residues. DNA for the CDR3: TGTGCCAGCAGATCCGGGGGCGCCTACGAGCAGTACTTC. Translation gives CASRSGGAYEQYF.

The gene calls are TRBV6-2 or TRBV6-3 and TRBJ2-3, with 15 bases fitting TRBD2. With V trimmed by 0 bases and J by 4 bases, 5 bases remained unmatched. The CDR3 runs to 18 residues. Germline V lookup: CDR1 MNHEY, CDR2 SVGEGT. The CDR3 is CASSYSRTSGGASDTQYF. The CDR3 DNA is TGTGCCAGCAGTTACTCCCGGACTAGCGGGGGGGCCTCAGATACGCAGTATTTT.